These 11 T cell receptor beta chains came from one sample sequenced in a study of shared clonotypes between healthy human individuals. Using immunoSEQ multiplex PCR, the repertoire was profiled, and TCRdb retains in-frame clones only, with some absent. The sample consists of under 1 million clones, more than 85% of them appearing once. The naive CD8 population came from CD45RO-negative cells selected for CCR7, without terminally differentiated effector memory CD45RA+ cells. The sequencing sample was made of naive CD8+ T cells sorted from blood. These receptors came from a man in his thirties or forties in good health.

The gene calls are TRBV27 and TRBJ1-2; TRBD1 might be the D (5 bases). The CDR3 spans 15 residues. CDR1 and CDR2 (germline): MNHEY, SMNVEV (reference sequence). Trimming left V 2 bases short and J 3 bases short, with 13 bases between. CDR3: CASSLTSTGYYGYTF. For the CDR3, the DNA is TGTGCCAGCAGTTTAACATCAACAGGATACTATGGCTACACCTTC.

The rearrangement links TRBV19 to TRBJ2-7; 11 positions match TRBD2. The germline CDR1 and CDR2 sequences are LNHDA and SQIVND (reference sequence). The trim removed 2 bases at V and 2 bases at J, leaving 5 bases unmatched. The CDR3 length is 16 residues. The chain's CDR3 is CASSISIAGGTYEQYF. Here the CDR3 DNA reads TGTGCCAGTAGTATATCCATAGCGGGAGGGACCTACGAGCAGTACTTC.

The chain joins TRBV5-1 to TRBJ1-1, with a weak D call TRBD1 (6 bases). V gave up 5 bases and J gave up 5 bases, with 13 bases separating them. CDR1 and CDR2 from the germline V gene are SGHRS and YFSETQ. The CDR3 loop spans 13 amino acids. Here the CDR3 DNA reads TGCGCCAGCAGGGGGACGGGGGCGACTGAAGCTTTCTTT. This codes for CASRGTGATEAFF.

V and J are TRBV5-4 and TRBJ2-7, with TRBD2 matching over 7 bases. V was clipped by 3 bases and J by 1 base; unmatched bases: 10. The length of the CDR3 is 16 residues. Germline loops: CDR1 SGHNT, CDR2 YYREEE (reference sequence). Here the CDR3 DNA reads TGTGCCAGCAGCTCGGGGGGTGCTATTGGATCCTACGAGCAGTACTTC. Its protein product is CASSSGGAIGSYEQYF.

The chain has TRBV7-9 and TRBJ1-1; TRBD1 aligns across 7 bases. The CDR3 totals 16 residues. Germline V CDR1 and CDR2: SEHNR, FQNEAQ (reference sequence). With 6 bases clipped from V and 0 bases from J, the junction kept 10 bases outside the gene matches. The CDR3 nucleotides read TGTGCCAGCAGGGCGCCGGGACAGAGTATGAACACTGAAGCTTTCTTT. This gives the protein CASRAPGQSMNTEAFF.

V usage is TRBV9 and J usage is TRBJ2-2; TRBD2 matches 12 bases. Unmatched junction bases numbered 6, after V lost 5 bases and J lost 7 bases. CDR1 SGDLS and CDR2 YYNGEE come from the germline V gene. The CDR3 runs to 15 residues. The CDR3 loop reads CASSLAGGPVGELFF. The CDR3 DNA sequence: TGTGCCAGCAGTCTAGCGGGAGGGCCTGTCGGGGAGCTGTTTTTT. Looking up the rest from reference TRBV9 and TRBJ2-2 gives the full variable domain: DSGVTQTPKHLITATGQRVTLRCSPRSGDLSVYWYQQSLDQGLQFLIQYYNGEERAKGNILERFSAQQFPDLHSELNLSSLELGDSALYFCASSLAGGPVGELFFGEGSRLTVL.

The CDR3 DNA reads as TGTGCCAGTAGGGACCGTTTCTCAACGAACACTGAAGCTTTCTTT. It translates to CASRDRFSTNTEAFF. The chain employs TRBV19 and TRBJ1-1; D is unresolved. The CDR3 is made up of 15 amino acids. V was pared by 6 bases and J by 1 base, with 15 bases between. CDR1 and CDR2 (germline): LNHDA, SQIVND (reference sequence).

The CDR3: CASSTGTGVYGYTF. The DNA of the CDR3 is TGTGCCAGCAGCACCGGGACAGGGGTTTATGGCTACACCTTC. The J gene is TRBJ1-2, the V gene TRBV5-4; 10 nucleotides align to TRBD1. V lost 4 bases to trimming and J lost 5 bases; unmatched junction nucleotides: 5. The CDR3 is 14 residues long. CDR1 SGHNT and CDR2 YYREEE come from the germline V gene (reference sequence).

The chain uses TRBV18 and TRBJ2-4; TRBD1 aligns across 8 bases. The germline V gene encodes CDR1 KGHSH and CDR2 LQKENI. The junction had 6 bases not matched to a gene; V was cut back by 6 bases and J by 5 bases. The CDR3 is 14 residues long. CDR3 protein: CASSGGQDENIQYF. The CDR3 nucleotides read TGTGCCAGCTCCGGGGGACAGGACGAAAACATTCAGTACTTC. Complete variable domain (other parts from reference TRBV18 and TRBJ2-4): NAGVMQNPRHLVRRRGQEARLRCSPMKGHSHVYWYRQLPEEGLKFMVYLQKENIIDESGMPKERFSAEFPKEGPSILRIQQVVRGDSAAYFCASSGGQDENIQYFGAGTRLSVL.

J is TRBJ1-1 and V is TRBV20-1; 8 bases are a match to TRBD1. The CDR3 contains 11 residues. Germline trimming cut 5 bases from V and 8 bases from J; bases unmatched to any gene: 4. Germline V CDR1 and CDR2: DFQATT, SNEGSKA (reference sequence). The CDR3 region is CSALTGAEAFF. CDR3 coding DNA: TGCAGTGCTTTGACAGGGGCGGAAGCTTTCTTT.

This chain links TRBV7-7 with TRBJ1-1, with D hard to call. The germline CDR1 and CDR2 sequences are SSHAT and FNYEAQ (reference sequence). The CDR3 loop spans 13 amino acids. Trimming removed 2 bases from V and 12 bases from J, with 16 bases in between. CDR3 DNA: TGTGCCAGCAGCTTAAAGCTCGGCAGCTCCTCTTTCTTT. Encoded protein: CASSLKLGSSSFF.